This T cell receptor (beta chain) is from a study of shared clonotypes between healthy human individuals. Broader study findings: Sampling was confined to blood; repertoires within tissues likely differ. Despite large depth, rarefaction showed incomplete sorted-subset sequencing.

V shed 3 bases, J shed 1 base, and the junction held 9 bases outside the gene matches. CDR1 is KGHSH, CDR2 LQKENI, per germline. This CDR3 has 18 amino acids. About this clone itself: What it binds is unknown.

The authors divided CD4+ cells into CD45RA+ naive and CD45RA-negative memory subsets. The study ran the assay at deep level. Measured with immunoSEQ multiplex PCR; TCRdb has only the in-frame clones, and not every one. This sample has 550,000 to 850,000 clones, with around 77% found just once. This TCR was sampled from a woman in her twenties or thirties in good health. The chain links TRBV18 to TRBJ2-6, with 7 bases aligning to TRBD1. Sequencing was done on a sample of memory CD4+ T cells sorted from blood. As for subset: CD45RA-negative fraction. The CDR3 here is CASSPRDRDGSGANVLTF. CDR3 DNA: TGTGCCAGCTCACCCCGCGACAGGGATGGATCTGGGGCCAACGTCCTGACTTTC. The full variable domain, rest sourced from reference TRBV18 and TRBJ2-6, is NAGVMQNPRHLVRRRGQEARLRCSPMKGHSHVYWYRQLPEEGLKFMVYLQKENIIDESGMPKERFSAEFPKEGPSILRIQQVVRGDSAAYFCASSPRDRDGSGANVLTFGAGSRLTVL.